The text below deals with one TCR beta chain. Its antigen is still unknown. Base qualities are not at hand, and no much larger clone is one base apart. Trimming removed 5 bases from V and 3 bases from J, leaving 20 bases between the germline ends. The CDR3 covers 16 residues, taking in both the cysteine and the phenylalanine. Of the read, only the CDR3 DNA is kept; its 48 bases are in frame from base 1. According to the germline V gene (reference sequence), CDR1 reads PRHDT and CDR2 reads FYEKMQ. This sample is drawn from a study of cytomegalovirus exposure and HLA in healthy donors (TCRdb year 2017). With respect to the entire study: In an earlier analysis of 587 of the donors, around 290 Gb of sequence data and approximately 100 million unique TCR beta sequences from about 179 million T cells were reported. An early release that covered several hundred HLA-typed donors contained about 300 gigabases of sequencing data and 70 million to 100 million unique TCR sequences. Of the roughly 430 genotyped donors, 81% fell in the genetic ancestry cluster associated with self-reported Caucasian donors. The aim of the study was to test whether cataloging public T cell receptors could identify signatures of past pathogen exposure. The T cell repertoires of under 750 subjects were profiled by immunosequencing and related to cytomegalovirus serostatus. In addition to the first cohort of 666 subjects, a separate validation cohort of 120 different subjects was used. The study combined high-throughput TCR immunosequencing, statistical association of individual TCRs with disease status, and machine learning to predict cytomegalovirus infection status. A later analysis re-analyzed previously published TCR beta repertoires from approximately 700 donors and added high-resolution HLA genotyping to study TCR occurrence patterns. The later analysis used no new phenotypic data to find candidate immune exposures, relying instead on TCR beta sequences and their occurrence across donors. An earlier analysis of around 640 of the donors used high-throughput TCR beta sequencing to judge whether each TCR beta V gene segment behaved as functional or pseudogenic. Donor age, sex, ethnicity and CMV serostatus were compiled together with the repertoire data. In a later genetic analysis, genome-wide SNP genotypes for 398 of the 666 donors were used, and that subset was treated as a discovery cohort. All discovery cohort repertoires had been generated using a single sequencing platform. Class I and class II HLA loci were covered by the typing at four-digit resolution. The number of donors typed differed by locus, with roughly 629-640 for A, B, C, DRB1 and DQB1, more than 500 for DQA1, 600 to 610 for DPA1, and approximately 470 for DPB1. About 5 DR-DQ haplotypes were handled as single units for association and clustering, since linkage in the cohort was strong. On average, roughly 250,000 unique TCR beta nucleotide sequences were sequenced per donor among some 430 genotyped donors of the cohort, with around 19% of those sequences being non-productive. Broad study findings and their caveats: Because counts were too low, seventeen rarely observed V segments, including chromosome 9 orphons, were excluded from the earlier analysis of around 590 of the donors. According to the authors, the approach could potentially be generalized to other disease states and immunological phenotypes. A later genetic analysis associated a missense DCLRE1C variant with V-gene and J-gene trimming of TCR beta chains, and an independent cohort replicated the association. In a later analysis, HLA-associated TCR beta chains showed more clonal expansion and lower generation probabilities than non-associated chains that were equally common. In the study, about 150 TCR beta chains were listed as associated with cytomegalovirus. Specific HLA alleles were associated with 16,951 TCR beta sequences at a false discovery rate of 0.05 in a later analysis. For the cohort, immune exposure information was limited to CMV serostatus. In both the original and validation cohorts, the classifier was reported to diagnose cytomegalovirus status with high specificity and sensitivity. A later analysis reported that several top co-occurrence clusters appeared linked to parvovirus B19, influenza, CMV and Epstein-Barr virus. A cluster of highly shared sequence variants was judged likely to represent a technical artifact of the sequencing pipeline. Some IMGT-functional V segments, including TRBV6-2 and TRBV6-3, could not be told apart with the 87-base-pair reads, so those segments were excluded. Three of the identified cytomegalovirus-associated TCR beta chains were confirmed in vitro to be specific for cytomegalovirus antigens. When HLA alleles, especially DR and DQ, strongly co-occurred, TCR associations were difficult to assign to individual alleles. Linkage disequilibrium might explain the correlated functional status among segregating V segments, but an unknown experimental factor could not be excluded. According to a later analysis, most CMV-associated TCR beta chains appeared to be HLA-restricted, and the HLA associations seemed to be driven largely by CMV exposure. In an earlier analysis of over 550 of the donors, most TCR beta V segments were observed in productive rearrangements about 87% or about 30% of the time, broadly matching IMGT annotations. A further reported finding was that TCR beta sequences accurately predicted the HLA-A and HLA-B alleles for most subjects in the first cohort. Because HLA typing was unavailable for some donors at each locus, only the typed subset was used in association tests. According to a later analysis, TCR association rates differed among HLA loci, with DRB1 alleles showing the most associated TCRs and HLA-C alleles showing the fewest. According to a later genetic analysis, donors in an Asian-associated ancestry cluster had fewer N-insertions in productive TCRs than the approximately 700-donor mean. Most TCR sequences were observed very rarely across donors, whereas some public TCRs were present in many individuals. In this cohort, only TCR beta chains were sequenced, and detectable features were limited by the absence of alpha or paired-chain data. Sequencing depth was assumed to be roughly uniform across donors in the presence/absence analyses, though that assumption may not hold.

The library was built by means of the immunoSEQ multiplex PCR assay. The multiplex PCR relied on a mix of 60 forward primers for TCR Vbeta segments and 13 reverse primers for TCR Jbeta segments. A multiplex PCR assay on genomic DNA amplified the CDR3 region of rearranged TCR beta genes. The amplified TCR beta libraries were sequenced on the Illumina HiSeq System as 87-base-pair reads. In the source study's methods: In a later analysis, 80 million or so unique TCR beta chains were counted across the 500 to 850 repertoires, and around 10 million of these chains were shared by at least two donors. A nearest-neighbor algorithm error-corrected the raw reads and collapsed the reads into unique sequences, merging closely related sequences to remove PCR and sequencing errors. V, D and J gene segments were assigned by aligning CDR3 sequences to IMGT reference sequences. For a sequence to be retained, a match of at least six nucleotides was required to both a V gene segment and a J gene segment. Rearrangements were called productive when the CDR3 lacked stop codons and stayed in frame with V and J; all others were non-productive. CDR3 was defined according to IMGT convention as the region running from the second conserved V-encoded cysteine to the conserved J-encoded phenylalanine. In an earlier analysis of just under 600 of the donors, sequences lacking an unambiguous match to a single V gene segment were excluded. In an earlier analysis of some 590 of the donors, a V segment was called functional when productive rearrangements were above 56.7%, and segregating when the standard deviation between donors exceeded 5%. To diagnose cytomegalovirus status from the catalog of TCR beta chain sequences, a statistical classification framework was built. A later analysis assigned V and J genes by comparing TCR nucleotide sequences with IMGT/GENE-DB human TR gene sequences. Using the TCRdist pipeline, a later analysis assigned CDR3 sequences along with most-parsimonious VDJ recombination scenarios. A later analysis defined each TCR beta chain by its CDR3 amino acid sequence plus V-gene family, and excluded reads lacking a unique V-gene family. To address suspected cross-contamination and a sequencing artifact, a later analysis removed around 590 highly shared, low-generation-probability nucleotide sequences. In a later analysis, a clonal expansion index was calculated for each public chain from normalized within-repertoire ranks of inferred template counts. In a later analysis, generation probabilities were computed using a VDJ recombination model fitted to out-of-frame rearrangements, and the results were checked against IGoR. A later analysis scored TCR-TCR, TCR-HLA and TCR-CMV co-occurrence with hypergeometric tests, applying a repertoire-size bias correction to TCR pairs. A later analysis estimated false discovery rates by permuting HLA or CMV assignments 20 times. A later analysis grouped co-occurring TCRs with DBSCAN, adding TCRdist sequence similarity when clustering within HLA-allele-positive subsets. Co-occurrence clustering excluded repertoires with fewer than 30,000 or more than 120,000 public chains, plus five with anomalous nucleotide sharing. Entries here come from immuneACCESS through TCRdb and include only in-frame sequences with V and J called. Some clones fail to appear in such tables; in the studies checked, an unresolved V gene covers under half of the shortfall, and the cause of the remainder is unknown. V and J calls and clone size follow that table, whereas D and trimming were derived from the DNA. The sample table lists about 200,000 clones, less than 90% of them with a count of one. The ten largest clones represent approximately 0.31% of the sample.

The cohort comprised approximately 700 healthy bone marrow donors. Cohort members were all nominally healthy when sampled, although unrecorded immune exposures were likely present. The donor tested CMV seronegative, placing the donor among the 300 to 450 seronegative members of the cohort. Every donor gave a peripheral blood sample, and the peripheral blood mononuclear cells from that sample were used for TCR beta sequencing. The Qiagen DNeasy Blood Extraction Kit was used to extract genomic DNA from the blood cell samples. The chain was built from TRBV13 and TRBJ2-7; tentative D gene TRBD2, with 7 bases matching. Sequencing was performed on PBMCs. This clonotype was obtained from a woman in her 30s in good health and CMV-seronegative. The CDR3 here reads CASSALGGTKGYEQYF. The nucleotide sequence is TGTGCCAGCAGCGCCTTGGGGGGGACAAAGGGCTACGAGCAGTACTTC.